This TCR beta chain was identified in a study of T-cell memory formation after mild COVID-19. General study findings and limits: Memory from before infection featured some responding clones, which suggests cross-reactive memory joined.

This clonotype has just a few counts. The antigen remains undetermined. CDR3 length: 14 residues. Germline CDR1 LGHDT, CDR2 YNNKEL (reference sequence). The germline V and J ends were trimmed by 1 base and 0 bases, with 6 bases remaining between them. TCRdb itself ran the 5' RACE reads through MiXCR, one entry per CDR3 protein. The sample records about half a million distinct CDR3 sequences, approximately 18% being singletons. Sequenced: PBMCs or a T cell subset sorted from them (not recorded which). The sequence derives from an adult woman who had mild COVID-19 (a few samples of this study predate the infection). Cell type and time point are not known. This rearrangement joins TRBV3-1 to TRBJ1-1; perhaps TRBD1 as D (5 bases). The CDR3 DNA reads TGTGCCAGCAGCCAAGCAGGGATGAACACTGAAGCTTTCTTT. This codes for CASSQAGMNTEAFF.